What follows are 2 T cell receptor beta chains derived from one specimen sequenced in a study of T cells in localized non-small cell lung cancer. Method: immunoSEQ multiplex PCR; TCRdb's copy keeps in-frame clones and lacks some. The sample has tens of thousands of clones, roughly nine tenths seen once. The sequencing used peripheral blood, collected before any cancer treatment. The origin of the receptors is a woman aged 35-75 years with stage I lung adenocarcinoma.

The chain recombines TRBV19 with TRBJ1-1; maybe TRBD1 (5 bases). The germline CDR1 and CDR2 sequences are LNHDA and SQIVND (reference sequence). With 10 bases removed from V and 1 base from J, the gap between germline ends came to 22 bases. This CDR3 comprises 16 residues. CDR3 DNA sequence: TGTGCCACCGCGTCCTCTAGGGACGGAAAGAACACTGAAGCTTTCTTT. Residues: CATASSRDGKNTEAFF.

The rearrangement joins TRBV18 to TRBJ2-5; TRBD2 matches at 8 bases. CDR1 is KGHSH and CDR2 is LQKENI in the germline V gene. The CDR3 spans 15 residues. The ends lost 3 bases at V and 7 bases at J; junction bases unmatched: 10. Written as DNA, the CDR3 is TGTGCCAGCTCACCCGGGACTAGAGTCTTAGGGACCCAGTACTTC. Protein product: CASSPGTRVLGTQYF.